The source of this TCR beta chain is a study of blood T cell repertoires in COVID-19. Whole-study context: T cells, B-cell-depleted T cells, or PBMCs provided the cDNA or gDNA that served as material.

The method was immunoSEQ multiplex PCR; TCRdb's version includes in-frame clones alone and lacks a portion of them. The top ten hold more than 9% of the sample, which has roughly 350,000 clones, around 87% seen once. Germline trimming cut 2 bases from V and 3 bases from J; bases unmatched to any gene: 7. This CDR3 is built from 16 residues. Germline-derived CDR1 and CDR2 are SGHDT and YYEEEE. Seattle cases were enrolled at active infection and followed longitudinally. Sequenced input: peripheral blood. This chain joins TRBV5-6 and TRBJ2-7; 11 positions match TRBD2. The TCR originated in a woman aged 25 to 45 with COVID-19, enrolled during active disease. The CDR3 spells CASSFGTSGGIYEQYF. In nucleotides, the CDR3 is TGTGCCAGCAGCTTCGGGACTAGCGGAGGAATCTACGAGCAGTACTTC.